This T cell receptor (beta chain) was captured in a study of T cell responses to AZD1222 COVID-19 vaccine. Assay: immunoSEQ multiplex PCR; the TCRdb copy retains only in-frame clones and omits some. The sample has 95,000 to 150,000 clones, around 91% seen once. The study, taken as a whole, reports: The study sampled repertoires only after the peak T cell response. At baseline, seropositivity was found in only a handful of AZD1222 recipients. Epitopes outside B.1.351 and B.1.1.7 mutated regions reportedly drew nearly half of spike TCRs.

Germline V CDR1 and CDR2: MNHEY, SMNVEV (reference sequence). This CDR3 region has 12 residues. V lost 8 bases and J lost 5, with 10 bases in between. About this clone itself: Its antigen remains unidentified.

The chain carries TRBV27 and TRBJ1-5; perhaps TRBD1 as D (6 bases). This TCR derives from an adult in good health. Specimen: peripheral blood, collected on day 0 of AZD1222 vaccination. The CDR3 DNA follows: TGTGCCAGCGGGACATCCGATCAGCCCCAGCATTTT. Translation: CASGTSDQPQHF.